This is a list of T cell receptor beta chains from one sample in a study of OX40 agonist ivuxolimab in advanced cancers. Method: immunoSEQ multiplex PCR; TCRdb's copy keeps in-frame clones and lacks some. Of 77,000 or so clones in the sample, approximately 95% were seen once. This specimen was CD4+ or CD8+ T cells sorted from blood, taken in a trial of the OX40 agonist ivuxolimab. These receptors all stem from an adult with an advanced solid tumor such as melanoma, head and neck, liver or kidney cancer. Both conserved end residues are part of each CDR3. Fields, in order: D gene, clone size, V gene, J gene, CDR3 protein, CDR3 DNA. The D gene is left open where the match is weak. Rows give clone size only sometimes, using once, few, many, or a class for an expanded clone.

>NA|NA|TRBV28|TRBJ2-1
CASSLSGVSYNEQFF
TGTGCCAGCAGTTTATCCGGGGTGTCCTACAATGAGCAGTTCTTC
>TRBD1|NA|TRBV28|TRBJ1-1
CASSPGTGVDTEAFF
TGTGCCAGCAGTCCGGGGACAGGGGTTGACACTGAAGCTTTCTTT
>NA|NA|TRBV23-1|TRBJ2-1
CASSQSEGNKHNEQFF
TGCGCCAGCAGTCAATCAGAGGGGAACAAACACAATGAGCAGTTCTTC
>NA|NA|TRBV28|TRBJ1-4
CASKGGESEKLFF
TGTGCCAGCAAAGGAGGGGAGAGTGAAAAACTGTTTTTT
>NA|NA|TRBV29-1|TRBJ2-3
CSVEILGSTDTQYF
TGCAGCGTTGAAATTCTGGGGTCCACAGATACGCAGTATTTT
>NA|NA|TRBV16|TRBJ1-2
CASSQYVGTANYGYTF
TGTGCCAGCAGCCAATACGTCGGGACGGCCAACTATGGCTACACCTTC
>NA|NA|TRBV5-6|TRBJ1-1
CASSLQYRVLRTEAFF
TGTGCCAGCAGCTTGCAGTATCGGGTGCTGAGGACTGAAGCTTTCTTT
>TRBD1|NA|TRBV6-5|TRBJ2-7
CASSSMPGGKSYEQYF
TGTGCCAGCAGTTCGATGCCAGGGGGCAAATCCTACGAGCAGTACTTC
>NA|NA|TRBV30|TRBJ2-1
CAWVGASALEGQFF
TGTGCCTGGGTCGGGGCTAGCGCCCTAGAGGGGCAGTTCTTC
>TRBD1|NA|TRBV7-2|TRBJ1-6
CASSSGTGSSPLHF
TGTGCCAGCAGCTCCGGGACAGGGTCCTCACCCCTCCACTTT
>NA|NA|TRBV4-3|TRBJ2-3
CASSQDISSDTQYF
TGCGCCAGCAGCCAAGACATTAGCTCAGATACGCAGTATTTT
>TRBD2|NA|TRBV5-5|TRBJ2-7
CASRWSPSGLGEQYF
TGTGCCAGCAGGTGGAGTCCTAGCGGGCTGGGGGAGCAGTACTTC
>NA|NA|TRBV14|TRBJ1-2
CASSHGPSYGYTF
TGTGCCAGCAGCCACGGACCTTCCTATGGCTACACCTTC
>NA|NA|TRBV7-9|TRBJ1-3
CASSHGSTGPNTIYF
TGTGCCAGCAGCCACGGATCAACAGGGCCAAACACCATATATTTT
>TRBD1|NA|TRBV5-1|TRBJ2-5
CASSLGQGGETQYF
TGCGCCAGCAGCTTAGGACAGGGCGGGGAGACCCAGTACTTC
>NA|NA|TRBV4-3|TRBJ1-2
CASSNSYGYTF
TGCGCCAGCAGTAACAGCTATGGCTACACCTTC
>NA|NA|TRBV5-8|TRBJ2-1
CASRSPLTRYNEQFF
TGTGCCAGCAGATCCCCCCTTACACGGTACAATGAGCAGTTCTTC
>TRBD1|once|TRBV5-8|TRBJ2-7
CASSLGDSSYEQYF
TGTGCCAGCAGCTTGGGGGACAGCTCCTACGAGCAGTACTTC
>NA|NA|TRBV6-5|TRBJ1-1
CASSAFARVYTEAFF
TGTGCCAGCAGTGCCTTCGCTAGGGTCTACACTGAAGCTTTCTTT
>NA|NA|TRBV7-2|TRBJ2-7
CASRSDSYEQYF
TGTGCCAGCAGGTCCGACTCTTACGAGCAGTACTTC